Given below is one T cell receptor (beta chain) in context. V was shortened by 0 bases and J by 2 bases, with 10 bases between the two germline ends. Per germline, CDR1 LNHDA and CDR2 SQIVND (reference sequence). The CDR3 is made up of 15 amino acids. These data are taken from a study of blood T cell repertoires in COVID-19. The overall study: Both acute and convalescent COVID-19 samples were obtained from the United States, Italy and Spain. PBMCs, B-cell-depleted T cells, or T cells were the source of the cDNA or gDNA that made up the material.

The protocol was immunoSEQ multiplex PCR, while the TCRdb copy is restricted to in-frame clones and leaves out a portion. The sample includes 200,000 to 300,000 clones, 85% to 90% of them seen just once. V usage is TRBV19 and J usage is TRBJ1-1, with D tentatively TRBD1 (6 bases). The sequenced sample consisted of peripheral blood. The sequence derives from a man older than 75 with acute or convalescent COVID-19. CDR3 loop: CASSIDGGPNTEAFF. The CDR3 DNA is TGTGCCAGTAGTATAGATGGGGGCCCTAACACTGAAGCTTTCTTT. Using reference TRBV19 and TRBJ1-1 for the parts outside the CDR3, the full variable domain is DGGITQSPKYLFRKEGQNVTLSCEQNLNHDAMYWYRQDPGQGLRLIYYSQIVNDFQKGDIAEGYSVSREKKESFPLTVTSAQKNPTAFYLCASSIDGGPNTEAFFGQGTRLTVV.